One and the same sample provided the 19 T cell receptor beta chains below, sequenced in a study of cytomegalovirus exposure and HLA in healthy donors. Primers for the PCR totalled 60 Vbeta and 13 Jbeta. Sequenced by immunoSEQ multiplex PCR; TCRdb stores in-frame clones only, minus some. Among about 210,000 clones listed, roughly 77% were seen once. The material sequenced was PBMCs. These receptors were obtained from a male donor in good health and CMV-seropositive.

This chain joins TRBV19 and TRBJ1-4, with 11 bases fitting TRBD1. This CDR3 is built from 14 residues. From germline, CDR1 is LNHDA and CDR2 SQIVND (reference sequence). Trimming cost V 4 bases and J 8 bases; bases outside gene matches: 3. CDR3 region: CASSTDRGREKLFF. The CDR3 nucleotides read TGTGCCAGTAGTACGGACAGGGGGCGCGAAAAACTGTTTTTT.

V gene TRBV28 combines with J gene TRBJ1-4; 10 bases fit TRBD1. CDR1 and CDR2 from the germline V gene are MDHEN and SYDVKM. The CDR3 covers 15 residues. Trimming at V came to 3 bases and at J to 8 bases, leaving 6 bases not matched to a gene. CDR3 protein: CASSFPGQGMEKLFF. For the CDR3, the DNA is TGTGCCAGCAGTTTTCCGGGACAGGGGATGGAAAAACTGTTTTTT.

The rearrangement uses TRBV5-1 and TRBJ2-2; D gene uncertain. This CDR3 has 15 amino acids. Per the germline V gene, CDR1 is SGHRS and CDR2 is YFSETQ. Trimming took 7 bases from V and 0 from J, leaving 13 bases between them. The CDR3 sequence is CASAYTTANTGELFF. The CDR3 DNA reads as TGCGCCAGCGCTTACACTACCGCGAACACCGGGGAGCTGTTTTTT.

The chain carries TRBV5-5 and TRBJ1-4; D uncertain. This CDR3 has 15 amino acids. Germline assignment: CDR1 SGHKS and CDR2 YYEKEE (reference sequence). The V end was cut by 0 bases, the J end by 5 bases, with 11 bases between. The CDR3, as DNA: TGTGCCAGCAGCTTGGCGGGAGACGGGAATGAAAAACTGTTTTTT. This translates into CASSLAGDGNEKLFF. Full variable domain (outside the CDR3, taken from reference TRBV5-5 and TRBJ1-4): DAGVTQSPTHLIKTRGQQVTLRCSPISGHKSVSWYQQVLGQGPQFIFQYYEKEERGRGNFPDRFSARQFPNYSSELNVNALLLGDSALYLCASSLAGDGNEKLFFGSGTQLSVL.

Only one count was recorded for this clone. V is TRBV7-2 and J is TRBJ1-1; tentative D call: TRBD1 (6 bases). This CDR3 comprises 15 residues. In germline, CDR1 is SGHTA, CDR2 FQGNSA. V lost 5 bases to trimming and J lost 8 bases, with 21 bases between them. The chain's CDR3 is CASSAHPDRASEAFF. The CDR3 bases are TGTGCCAGCAGCGCTCATCCGGACAGAGCATCCGAAGCTTTCTTT.

On this clone: This same CDR3 is encoded by further DNA sequences in the sample. This chain joins TRBV19 and TRBJ1-4, with TRBD1 as a possible D gene (6 bases). The CDR3 contains 14 residues. Germline lookup yields CDR1 LNHDA and CDR2 SQIVND (reference sequence). Trimming took off 3 bases at V and 8 bases at J, with 13 bases between the two ends. CDR3 loop: CASSISQGREKLFF. The CDR3 DNA sequence: TGTGCCAGTAGTATCAGCCAGGGGAGAGAAAAACTGTTTTTT.

As for this clone: Other DNA sequences within the sample encode an identical CDR3. The chain couples TRBV5-4 to TRBJ1-4; the D is unclear. Trimming took 0 bases from V and 8 from J, leaving 11 bases between them. This CDR3 has 14 residues. The germline CDR1 and CDR2 sequences are SGHNT and YYREEE (reference sequence). CDR3 bases: TGTGCCAGCAGCTTGGCTGGGCTTGGGGAAAAACTGTTTTTT. Protein sequence: CASSLAGLGEKLFF.

This chain connects TRBV4-1 to TRBJ2-3; D may be TRBD2 (6 bases). The CDR3 runs to 15 residues. V lost 0 bases, J lost 2 bases, and 9 bases lay in between. Germline lookup yields CDR1 MGHRA and CDR2 YSYEKL. CDR3 nucleotides: TGCGCCAGCAGCCAAGAGGGACTCGTCACAGATACGCAGTATTTT. Translating it yields CASSQEGLVTDTQYF.

The chain recombines TRBV7-9 with TRBJ1-6; 8 bases map to TRBD1. The CDR3 totals 14 residues. CDR1 is SEHNR, CDR2 FQNEAQ, per germline (reference sequence). Trimming removed 1 base from V and 11 bases from J; junction bases left unmatched: 4. DNA of the CDR3: TGTGCCAGCAGCTTAGTTCAGGGGGCTACACCCCTCCACTTT. It is translated as CASSLVQGATPLHF.

V gene TRBV23-1 combines with J gene TRBJ2-7; 8 bases are shared with TRBD1. TRBV23-1 is treated as an ORF (open reading frame) with a function not yet certain. Trimming at V came to 4 bases and at J to 2 bases, leaving 7 bases not matched to a gene. The CDR3 totals 15 residues. The CDR3 DNA is TGCGCCAGCAGTCGTCCGGGACAGGCGACCTACGAGCAGTACTTC. Amino acids: CASSRPGQATYEQYF.

The rearrangement uses TRBV15 and TRBJ1-2; D gene ambiguous. Trimming cost V 1 base and J 0 bases, with 9 bases left between them. Germline V gene data show CDR1 as LNHNV and CDR2 as YYDKDF (reference sequence). This CDR3 has 15 amino acids. The CDR3 sequence is CATSRGVTANYGYTF. CDR3 nucleotides: TGTGCCACCAGCAGAGGGGTGACTGCTAACTATGGCTACACCTTC.

The chain employs TRBV6-1 and TRBJ1-4, with no clear D. The germline gives CDR1 MNHNS, CDR2 SASEGT. The CDR3 is made up of 15 amino acids. Trimming stripped 6 bases from V and 1 base from J, with 12 bases between. The CDR3 sequence is CASSALGLTNEKLFF. The CDR3 DNA reads as TGTGCCAGCAGCGCGTTGGGCTTAACTAATGAAAAACTGTTTTTT.

A few counts support this clone. The chain couples TRBV9 to TRBJ1-6, with 7 positions matching TRBD1. V shed 4 bases, J shed 8 bases, and the junction held 12 bases outside the gene matches. Germline V CDR1 and CDR2: SGDLS, YYNGEE. The CDR3 spans 16 residues. The CDR3 reads CASSSRQGARDSPLHF. The CDR3 DNA is TGTGCCAGCAGCTCCCGACAGGGTGCCCGGGATTCACCCCTCCACTTT.

This clone was detected only a few times. CDR3 sequence reads: CASSLAGRMNTEAFF. In DNA, the CDR3 is TGTGCCAGCAGCTTAGCCGGCAGGATGAACACTGAAGCTTTCTTT. V and J are TRBV7-2 and TRBJ1-1, with D uncertain. Trimming cost V 0 bases and J 0 bases, with 8 bases left between them. Germline CDR1 and CDR2: SGHTA and FQGNSA. CDR3 length: 15 amino acids. Based on the CDR3 plus reference TRBV7-2 and TRBJ1-1, the full variable domain is GAGVSQSPSNKVTEKGKDVELRCDPISGHTALYWYRQSLGQGLEFLIYFQGNSAPDKSGLPSDRFSAERTGGSVSTLTIQRTQQEDSAVYLCASSLAGRMNTEAFFGQGTRLTVV.

This clone has a single count. CDR3 residues: CASSFPGQETQYF. The CDR3 DNA is TGTGCCAGCAGCTTCCCGGGACAAGAGACCCAGTACTTC. The V gene is TRBV7-7, the J gene TRBJ2-5; D perhaps matches TRBD2 (5 bases). The CDR3 runs to 13 residues. CDR1 SSHAT and CDR2 FNYEAQ come from the germline V gene (reference sequence). V was pared by 3 bases and J by 2 bases, with 7 bases between.

This clone was found once. This chain joins TRBV10-1 and TRBJ2-7, with 10 bases identical to TRBD1. The CDR3 has 16 amino acids. CDR1 and CDR2 from the germline V gene are WNHNN and SYGVQD (reference sequence). Trimming at V came to 4 bases and at J to 2 bases, leaving 8 bases not matched to a gene. This CDR3 reads CASSGNGTGAPYEQYF. DNA for the CDR3: TGCGCCAGCAGTGGGAACGGGACAGGGGCCCCCTACGAGCAGTACTTC.

This sequence joins TRBV5-1 and TRBJ2-5, with 12 bases aligning to TRBD2. The CDR3 has 16 residues. Unmatched junction bases numbered 9, after V lost 4 bases and J lost 5 bases. Germline CDR1 SGHRS, CDR2 YFSETQ. This chain's CDR3 is CASSRTSGALLETQYF. The DNA for the CDR3 is TGCGCCAGCAGCCGGACTAGCGGGGCACTCTTGGAGACCCAGTACTTC.

V usage is TRBV2 and J usage is TRBJ2-1, with TRBD2 matching over 8 bases. The CDR3 is 10 residues long. Per germline, CDR1 SNHLY and CDR2 FYNNEI. V dropped 4 bases and J dropped 16; count of bases not matched to a gene: 3. The CDR3 bases are TGTGCCAGCAGTGGGACTAGCAAATTCTTC. It translates to CASSGTSKFF. Drawing the rest from reference TRBV2 and TRBJ2-1, the complete variable domain is EPEVTQTPSHQVTQMGQEVILRCVPISNHLYFYWYRQILGQKVEFLVSFYNNEISEKSEIFDDQFSVERPDGSNFTLKIRSTKLEDSAMYFCASSGTSKFFGPGTRLTVL.

This clone was detected a few times. This sequence joins TRBV29-1 and TRBJ1-3; maybe TRBD1 (6 bases). The length of the CDR3 is 15 residues. Looked up from germline, CDR1 is SQVTM and CDR2 is ANQGSEA. V was cut by 0 bases and J by 0 bases, with 9 bases left in between. CDR3 sequence: CSVEDTGRSGNTIYF. The CDR3 DNA sequence: TGCAGCGTTGAAGATACAGGGCGCTCTGGAAACACCATATATTTT.